Below, one T cell receptor (beta chain) is given with its context. What it binds is unknown. The sample comes from a study of T cell repertoires in cytomegalovirus infection. The germline gives CDR1 SGHTA, CDR2 FQGNSA. The V end was cut by 0 bases, the J end by 0 bases, with 14 bases between. The CDR3 covers 18 residues. Via MiXCR, TCRdb re-called the reads, giving one row per CDR3 protein. This table holds about 920,000 distinct CDR3 sequences, approximately 31% found once. The source was cultured CD8+ T cells from PBMCs, collected from culture after CMV antigen stimulation. The source of this sequence is a human donor in good health (CMV status not recorded). Some clones in this sample may be carry-over from other donors' samples. The chain links TRBV7-2 to TRBJ2-2; TRBD1 or TRBD2 may be the D gene (5 bases each). The CDR3 is CASSLAGTAASNTGELFF. Written as DNA, the CDR3 is TGTGCCAGCAGCTTAGCGGGGACGGCGGCCTCGAACACCGGGGAGCTGTTTTTT.